The clone carrying this T cell receptor (beta chain) appeared many times. No antigen is known for it. J was trimmed by 5 bases and V by 7 bases; bases with no gene match: 12. The CDR3 totals 14 residues. Germline CDR1 and CDR2: SQVTM and ANQGSEA. These data are taken from a study of identical twins. Broader study findings: Conclusions were based on cross-sectional statistical analysis, without following the same donors.

Template switching added a universal primer binding site, and final cDNA carried unique molecular identifiers. In TCRdb, the 5' RACE reads were re-called with MiXCR into one record per CDR3 protein. The sample has fewer than 250,000 distinct CDR3 sequences, about a tenth seen once. The chain is built from TRBV29-1 and TRBJ2-7, with 9 bases that match TRBD2. Sequenced material: memory (CD45RO+) T cells sorted from blood. This receptor was obtained from a woman aged 18-29 years in good health. The DNA of the CDR3 is TGCAGCGCCAAGACTTTAGCGGGAGTCCACGAGCAGTACTTC. Its translation: CSAKTLAGVHEQYF.